This TCR beta chain was captured in a study of radiotherapy plus CTLA-4 blockade in lung cancer. For the study at large: Among all patients, 18% showed objective responses, while 30% to 35% had disease control. Points from the study as a whole: Tumor-derived TCR clones expanded in blood after radiotherapy plus ipilimumab. Interferon-beta and early blood T cell clone dynamics reportedly predicted response best.

This clone was observed once. What it binds is unknown. Sequencing used immunoSEQ multiplex PCR; TCRdb keeps in-frame clones, though not all of them. Of roughly 66,000 clones in the sample, around 81% were seen once. The CDR3 contains 14 residues. From germline, CDR1 is WSHSY and CDR2 SAAADI. V lost 2 bases to trimming and J lost 5 bases, with 12 bases between them. The source material was peripheral blood, sampled from a patient treated with radiotherapy plus ipilimumab. V gene TRBV10-2 combines with J gene TRBJ1-1, with D possibly TRBD1 on 6 matching bases. The source of this sequence is a human donor with non-small cell lung cancer who had a partial response to radiotherapy plus ipilimumab. In DNA, the CDR3 is TGCGCCAGCAGTGAGCCGGGGGGGGCGACTGAAGCTTTCTTT. This codes for CASSEPGGATEAFF.